The clone carrying this T cell receptor (beta chain) has only a few counts. Compared with germline, one end of the junction differs, possibly owing to a read error. From the 5' RACE reads, TCRdb called clonotypes with MiXCR, one entry per CDR3 protein. The table lists 35,000 to 40,000 distinct CDR3 sequences, 8.5% to 10% of them singletons. CDR1 and CDR2 from the germline V gene are MNHNY and SVGAGI (reference sequence). The CDR3 sequence is 16 residues long. The record originates from a study of early T cells in non-severe SARS-CoV-2 infection. The TCR comes from an adult who was a healthcare worker with PCR-confirmed SARS-CoV-2 infection or an uninfected control (not recorded which). J is TRBJ1-6 and V is TRBV6-6; D remains ambiguous. The sequenced sample was whole blood. CDR3 coding DNA: TGTGCCACCCTAGAAGATGTAAGCTCCTATAATTCACCCCTCCATTTT. Translating gives CATLEDVSSYNSPLHF.